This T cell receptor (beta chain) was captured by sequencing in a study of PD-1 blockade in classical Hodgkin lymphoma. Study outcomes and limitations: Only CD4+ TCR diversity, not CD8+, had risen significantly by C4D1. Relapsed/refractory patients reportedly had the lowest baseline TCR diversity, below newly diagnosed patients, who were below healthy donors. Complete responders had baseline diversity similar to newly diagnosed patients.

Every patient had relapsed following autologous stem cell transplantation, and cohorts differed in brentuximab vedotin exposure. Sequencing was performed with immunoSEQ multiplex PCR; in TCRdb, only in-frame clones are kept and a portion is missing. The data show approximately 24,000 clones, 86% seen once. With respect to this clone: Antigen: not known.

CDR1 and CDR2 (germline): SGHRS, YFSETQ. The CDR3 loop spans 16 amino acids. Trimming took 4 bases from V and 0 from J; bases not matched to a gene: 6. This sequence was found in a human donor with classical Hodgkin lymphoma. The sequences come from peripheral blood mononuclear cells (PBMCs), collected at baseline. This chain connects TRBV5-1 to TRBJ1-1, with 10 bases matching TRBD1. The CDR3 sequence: CASSPQGQGMNTEAFF. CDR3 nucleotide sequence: TGCGCCAGCAGCCCACAGGGACAGGGGATGAACACTGAAGCTTTCTTT.